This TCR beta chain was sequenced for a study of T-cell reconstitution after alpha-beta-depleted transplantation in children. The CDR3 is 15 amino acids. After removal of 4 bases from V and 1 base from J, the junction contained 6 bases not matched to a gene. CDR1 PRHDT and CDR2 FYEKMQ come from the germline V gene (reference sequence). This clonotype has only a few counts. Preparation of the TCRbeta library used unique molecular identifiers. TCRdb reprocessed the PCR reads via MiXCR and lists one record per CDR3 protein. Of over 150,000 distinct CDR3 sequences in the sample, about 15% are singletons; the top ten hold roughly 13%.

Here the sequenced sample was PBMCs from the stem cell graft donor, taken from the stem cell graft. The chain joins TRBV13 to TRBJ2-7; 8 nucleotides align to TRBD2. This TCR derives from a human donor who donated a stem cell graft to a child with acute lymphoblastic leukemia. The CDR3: CASSSARLASYEQYF. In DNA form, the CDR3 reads TGTGCCAGCAGCTCCGCCCGACTAGCGTCCTACGAGCAGTACTTC.